This passage covers 27 T cell receptor beta chains from one sample sequenced in a study of PD-1 blockade in classical Hodgkin lymphoma. The data were produced by immunoSEQ multiplex PCR, yet TCRdb's version contains in-frame clones alone and is incomplete. The repertoire includes under 60,000 clones, more than 75% of them detected once, and around 7.1% sits in the top ten. The sample's time point: cycle 4 day 1 (C4D1), after 6 weeks of nivolumab. All patients relapsed after autologous stem cell transplantation, and brentuximab vedotin exposure varied. Sample: peripheral blood mononuclear cells (PBMCs), taken before the fourth cycle of nivolumab. The source of these receptors is a human donor with classical Hodgkin lymphoma.

This chain connects TRBV27 to TRBJ2-1; D is ambiguous. V was cut by 3 bases and J by 3 bases, with 6 bases left in between. CDR3 size: 13 residues. The V gene's germline CDR1 is MNHEY and CDR2 SMNVEV (reference sequence). The CDR3 is CASSFEYYNEQFF. The CDR3 DNA sequence: TGTGCCAGCAGTTTTGAGTACTACAATGAGCAGTTCTTC.

The chain links TRBV4-2 to TRBJ1-1; D remains ambiguous. The V gene lost 6 bases and the J gene lost 2 bases, with 13 bases spanning the gap. Germline V gene lookup returns CDR1 LGHNA and CDR2 YNFKEQ. This CDR3 region has 14 residues. DNA of the CDR3: TGTGCCAGCAGTCCAAGTTCAACCAACACTGAAGCTTTCTTT. Its protein product is CASSPSSTNTEAFF.

The chain joins TRBV19 to TRBJ2-5; 14 bases line up with TRBD2. Losses at the gene ends were 4 bases for V and 9 bases for J; bases not matched to a gene: 10. Looked up from germline, CDR1 is LNHDA and CDR2 is SQIVND (reference sequence). The CDR3 extends over 16 amino acids. CDR3 nucleotide sequence: TGTGCCAGTAGTAACCTCGGGACTAGCGGGAGTTTGGCCCAGTACTTC. Protein sequence: CASSNLGTSGSLAQYF.

V and J are TRBV19 and TRBJ1-2; D remains ambiguous. This CDR3 has 13 amino acids. Trimming shortened V by 6 bases and J by 3 bases, and 11 bases separated the two germline ends. The germline V gene has CDR1 LNHDA and CDR2 SQIVND (reference sequence). CDR3 residues: CASSRAPHYGYTF. CDR3 sequence (DNA): TGTGCCAGTAGCCGGGCTCCCCACTATGGCTACACCTTC.

This clone came up a few times. This rearrangement joins TRBV11-2 to TRBJ2-7; 7 nucleotides line up with TRBD2. Germline V gene sequence: CDR1 SGHAT, CDR2 FQNNGV. The CDR3 spans 14 residues. The J segment lost 3 bases and the V segment lost 5 bases, leaving 7 bases of the junction unmatched. This chain's CDR3 is CASSPSGMGYEQYF. In DNA, the CDR3 is TGTGCCAGCAGCCCAAGCGGGATGGGCTACGAGCAGTACTTC.

J is TRBJ2-7 and V is TRBV10-2, with D perhaps TRBD1 (6 bases). Germline lookup yields CDR1 WSHSY and CDR2 SAAADI. V lost 5 bases to trimming and J lost 4 bases, with 9 bases between them. The length of the CDR3 is 12 residues. In nucleotides, the CDR3 is TGCGCCAGCAGTTTACAGGGTTACGAGCAGTACTTC. Translated, it gives CASSLQGYEQYF.

V gene TRBV11-2 combines with J gene TRBJ2-3; D is undetermined. V lost 1 base to trimming and J lost 0 bases, with 5 bases between them. Per germline, CDR1 SGHAT and CDR2 FQNNGV. This CDR3 has 14 residues. The CDR3 DNA follows: TGTGCCAGCAGCTTAGTCCGCAGCACAGATACGCAGTATTTT. Translation gives CASSLVRSTDTQYF.

The rearrangement joins TRBV7-6 to TRBJ2-2; D is possibly TRBD2 (5 bases). Trimming removed 5 bases from V and 3 bases from J, with 16 bases in between. Per the germline V gene, CDR1 is SGHVS and CDR2 is FNYEAQ. CDR3 size: 16 residues. The CDR3 DNA follows: TGTGCCAGCAGCAACAGAGCGGCATCCCACACCGGGGAGCTGTTTTTT. Its translation: CASSNRAASHTGELFF.

This chain links TRBV18 with TRBJ2-1, with 11 nucleotides matching TRBD2. The CDR3 has 15 amino acids. The germline gives CDR1 KGHSH, CDR2 LQKENI. The ends lost 6 bases at V and 2 bases at J; junction bases unmatched: 3. The CDR3 reads CASSRLAGPYNEQFF. The CDR3 region has the DNA TGTGCCAGCTCGCGACTAGCGGGGCCCTACAATGAGCAGTTCTTC.

This clone turned up a few times. The chain joins TRBV27 to TRBJ2-5; 9 bases are a match to TRBD2. J gave up 5 bases and V 5 bases, and 6 bases lay outside the gene matches. The CDR3 consists of 14 residues. Germline assignment: CDR1 MNHEY and CDR2 SMNVEV (reference sequence). Here the CDR3 DNA reads TGTGCCAGCAGTCCCTTAGCGGGAGCTGAGACCCAGTACTTC. As protein: CASSPLAGAETQYF.

The chain links TRBV5-6 to TRBJ2-3; D not resolved. The CDR3 consists of 12 residues. Germline V lookup: CDR1 SGHDT, CDR2 YYEEEE. The V and J ends lost 4 bases and 0 bases respectively, with 3 bases between them. CDR3 sequence: CASSLSTDTQYF. CDR3 DNA: TGTGCCAGCAGCCTTAGCACAGATACGCAGTATTTT.

This clone has only a few counts. The rearrangement links TRBV5-1 to TRBJ2-7; D possibly corresponds to TRBD2 (6 bases). CDR1 and CDR2 from the germline V gene are SGHRS and YFSETQ. Trimming left V 4 bases short and J 2 bases short, with 10 bases between. The CDR3 loop spans 13 amino acids. The CDR3 loop is CASSPEGAYEQYF. CDR3 DNA sequence: TGCGCCAGCAGCCCGGAGGGTGCCTACGAGCAGTACTTC.

The chain is built from TRBV19 and TRBJ2-7, with TRBD1 matching over 9 bases. This CDR3 is 17 amino acids long. Trimming cost V 5 bases and J 1 base; bases outside gene matches: 12. Germline values: CDR1 LNHDA, CDR2 SQIVND (reference sequence). CDR3 protein: CASSPILDRGYSYEQYF. DNA of the CDR3: TGTGCCAGTAGTCCCATCCTGGACAGGGGATATTCCTACGAGCAGTACTTC.

The chain links TRBV5-1 to TRBJ2-7; no firm D call. This CDR3 comprises 13 residues. The germline gives CDR1 SGHRS, CDR2 YFSETQ. V was clipped by 0 bases and J by 3 bases, with 7 bases between them. The DNA of the CDR3 is TGCGCCAGCAGCTTGGGGCCGTTCTACGAGCAGTACTTC. Its protein is CASSLGPFYEQYF.

This chain connects TRBV6-6 to TRBJ2-1, with D unclear. This CDR3 has 14 residues. Germline V CDR1 and CDR2: MNHNY, SVGAGI (reference sequence). Trimming stripped 6 bases from V and 6 bases from J, with 15 bases between. The CDR3 nucleotides read TGTGCCAGCAGCCGCGGACCCCTTAGCAATGAGCAGTTCTTC. Amino acids: CASSRGPLSNEQFF.

The V call is TRBV9, the J call TRBJ2-7, with 7 bases lining up with TRBD1. The CDR3 extends over 14 amino acids. The ends lost 0 bases at V and 7 bases at J; junction bases unmatched: 7. Germline V gives CDR1 SGDLS, CDR2 YYNGEE. CDR3 in DNA: TGTGCCAGCAGCGTAGAGGACAGGTGGGGAGAGCAGTACTTC. It is translated as CASSVEDRWGEQYF.

V and J are TRBV19 and TRBJ2-7, with a possible D match to TRBD2 (7 bases). This CDR3 is 18 amino acids long. Germline CDR1 reads LNHDA; CDR2 reads SQIVND (reference sequence). V gave up 3 bases and J gave up 0 bases, with 21 bases separating them. CDR3 in DNA: TGTGCCAGTAGTATGGCAGGGGCTGCTAGCGGAATCTCCTACGAGCAGTACTTC. It is translated as CASSMAGAASGISYEQYF. The full variable domain, rest sourced from reference TRBV19 and TRBJ2-7, is DGGITQSPKYLFRKEGQNVTLSCEQNLNHDAMYWYRQDPGQGLRLIYYSQIVNDFQKGDIAEGYSVSREKKESFPLTVTSAQKNPTAFYLCASSMAGAASGISYEQYFGPGTRLTVT.

V usage is TRBV5-8 and J usage is TRBJ1-1; D gene uncertain. The CDR3 covers 14 residues. CDR1 is SGHTS, CDR2 YDEGEE, per germline. Trimming took off 6 bases at V and 0 bases at J, with 12 bases between the two ends. The CDR3 region is CASIRGFLNTEAFF. DNA for the CDR3: TGTGCCAGCATCAGAGGTTTTCTGAACACTGAAGCTTTCTTT.

The chain is built from TRBV19 and TRBJ2-5; 7 bases map to TRBD2. Unmatched junction bases numbered 6, after V lost 3 bases and J lost 5 bases. The length of the CDR3 is 14 residues. Germline V gene data show CDR1 as LNHDA and CDR2 as SQIVND (reference sequence). DNA of the CDR3: TGTGCCAGTAGTATGCCCGGGAGGTCGGAGACCCAGTACTTC. Its translation is CASSMPGRSETQYF.

The chain links TRBV14 to TRBJ1-5; D is uncertain. The CDR3 contains 16 residues. Germline CDR1 is SGHDN and CDR2 is FVKESK. Trimming took 4 bases from V and 4 from J, leaving 17 bases between them. Here the CDR3 reads CASSRPTREKNQPQHF. The CDR3 nucleotides read TGTGCCAGCAGCCGACCAACCCGGGAAAAAAATCAGCCCCAGCATTTT.

The CDR3 bases are TGTGCCAGCAAACAGAACTATCGGCGGGGTTGGTCAGATACGCAGTATTTT. Residues: CASKQNYRRGWSDTQYF. This rearrangement joins TRBV28 to TRBJ2-3; D might be TRBD2 (6 bases). The germline V and J ends were trimmed by 7 bases and 4 bases, with 24 bases remaining between them. CDR1 is MDHEN, CDR2 SYDVKM, per germline. The CDR3 spans 17 residues.

The chain recombines TRBV27 with TRBJ1-1, with 12 bases identical to TRBD1. CDR3 length equals 19 residues. CDR1 and CDR2 (germline): MNHEY, SMNVEV (reference sequence). V gave up 5 bases and J gave up 1 base; unmatched junction bases: 14. DNA for the CDR3: TGTGCCAGCAGTGAACGAATTGGGACAGGGGGCCTTCAGAACACTGAAGCTTTCTTT. This gives the protein CASSERIGTGGLQNTEAFF.

The chain employs TRBV11-1 and TRBJ2-3, with unresolved D. CDR1 is SGHAT and CDR2 is FQDESV in the germline V gene (reference sequence). The CDR3 consists of 13 residues. V lost 3 bases and J lost 0, with 4 bases in between. The CDR3 loop reads CASSFGSTDTQYF. The CDR3 nucleotides read TGTGCCAGCAGCTTTGGTAGCACAGATACGCAGTATTTT.

The chain links TRBV7-3 to TRBJ2-2; 7 positions match TRBD1. The germline V gene encodes CDR1 SGHTA and CDR2 FQGTGA. The V segment lost 5 bases and the J segment 7 bases; nucleotides outside the gene matches: 7. The CDR3 length is 14 residues. The CDR3 nucleotides are TGTGCCAGCAGCCCTAGGGGGCCAAGCGGGGAGCTGTTTTTT. Its protein product is CASSPRGPSGELFF.

V and J are TRBV6-6 and TRBJ2-1, with 7 positions matching TRBD1. Trimming at V came to 6 bases and at J to 3 bases, leaving 2 bases not matched to a gene. Germline loops: CDR1 MNHNY, CDR2 SVGAGI (reference sequence). This CDR3 has 13 residues. The CDR3 loop reads CASSRDSYNEQFF. The CDR3 DNA reads TGTGCCAGCAGCCGGGACAGCTACAATGAGCAGTTCTTC.

This sequence joins TRBV19 and TRBJ2-7; D is unclear. Germline V gene sequence: CDR1 LNHDA, CDR2 SQIVND (reference sequence). This CDR3 region has 14 residues. Trimming took off 3 bases at V and 4 bases at J, with 13 bases between the two ends. This CDR3 is CASSIGWGEYEQYF. Written as DNA, the CDR3 is TGTGCCAGTAGTATCGGCTGGGGTGAGTACGAGCAGTACTTC. The variable domain in full, with the rest retrieved from reference TRBV19 and TRBJ2-7, is DGGITQSPKYLFRKEGQNVTLSCEQNLNHDAMYWYRQDPGQGLRLIYYSQIVNDFQKGDIAEGYSVSREKKESFPLTVTSAQKNPTAFYLCASSIGWGEYEQYFGPGTRLTVT.

The rearrangement links TRBV2 to TRBJ2-2; unclear D gene. The V end lost 8 bases, the J end lost 0 bases, and 10 bases lay between the germline ends. This CDR3 has 14 residues. Germline V CDR1 and CDR2: SNHLY, FYNNEI. CDR3 nucleotides: TGTGCCAGCCGTGCTAGGGCGAACACCGGGGAGCTGTTTTTT. This sequence encodes CASRARANTGELFF.